This TCR beta chain was retrieved from a study of OX40 agonist ivuxolimab in advanced cancers. V lost 5 bases and J lost 3; bases outside the gene matches: 6. CDR1 is SGHVS and CDR2 is FNYEAQ in the germline V gene. The CDR3 extends over 16 amino acids. Sequencing used immunoSEQ multiplex PCR; TCRdb keeps in-frame clones, though not all of them. There are some 99,000 clones in the sample; 94% occur only once, and roughly 0.17% lies in the top ten. The sequence derives from an adult with an advanced solid tumor such as melanoma, head and neck, liver or kidney cancer. The input for sequencing was CD4+ or CD8+ T cells sorted from blood, taken in a trial of the OX40 agonist ivuxolimab. The genes are TRBV7-6 and TRBJ2-5, with TRBD2 matching 13 bases. The CDR3 region has the DNA TGTGCCAGCAGCCGGGGACTAGCGGGATCCGAAGAGACCCAGTACTTC. Translation gives CASSRGLAGSEETQYF.